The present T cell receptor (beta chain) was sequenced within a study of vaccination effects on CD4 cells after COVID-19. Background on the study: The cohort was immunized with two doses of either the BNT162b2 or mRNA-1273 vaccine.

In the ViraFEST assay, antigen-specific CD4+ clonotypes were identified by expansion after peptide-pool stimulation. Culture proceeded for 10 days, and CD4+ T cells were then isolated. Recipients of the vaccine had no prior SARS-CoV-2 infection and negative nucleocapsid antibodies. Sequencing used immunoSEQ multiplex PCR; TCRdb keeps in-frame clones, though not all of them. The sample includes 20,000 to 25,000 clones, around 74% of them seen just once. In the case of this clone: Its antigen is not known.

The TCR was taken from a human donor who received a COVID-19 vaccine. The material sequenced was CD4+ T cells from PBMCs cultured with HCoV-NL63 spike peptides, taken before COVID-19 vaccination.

This CDR3 is CASSVEGSGTGDGYTF. The CDR3 bases are TGTGCCAGCAGCGTAGAGGGCTCGGGGACAGGGGATGGCTACACCTTC. This sequence joins TRBV9 and TRBJ1-2; 10 positions match TRBD1. The CDR3 has 16 amino acids. The ends lost 0 bases at V and 6 bases at J; junction bases unmatched: 8. Germline CDR1 SGDLS, CDR2 YYNGEE.